This TCR beta chain came from a study of CD8+ T cells in alopecia areata. Worth noting for this clone: The antigen is not known. Other DNA sequences in the same sample also yield this CDR3.

cDNA serving as the sequencing template came from extracted, reverse transcribed RNA. The data were produced by immunoSEQ multiplex PCR, yet TCRdb's version contains in-frame clones alone and is incomplete. In the table there are about 260,000 clones, about 60% of which are singletons. Germline V gene sequence: CDR1 SGHTA, CDR2 FQGNSA. The CDR3 is made up of 15 amino acids. Trimming removed 6 bases from V and 0 bases from J; junction bases left unmatched: 3. Points from the study as a whole: Normal skin's resident alphabeta T cells are sequenced alongside lesional scalp T cells. Persistence in scalp and blood during tofacitinib was observed for many expanded lesional clones. Among the top 100, expanded CD8+ clones were significantly decreased by tofacitinib, as was scalp clonality.

Sample treatment: oral pan-JAK inhibitor, 5-10 mg twice daily. In alopecia areata patients, both lesional scalp punch biopsies and peripheral blood were collected. The specimen comprised CD4+ T cells sorted from blood, sampled around week 54, from a patient treated with tofacitinib. This TCR came from a human donor with alopecia areata. This chain uses TRBV7-2 with TRBJ2-1, with 9 bases lining up with TRBD2. CDR3 residues: CASSLAGSSYNEQFF. Written as DNA, the CDR3 is TGTGCCAGCAGTCTAGCGGGGAGCTCCTACAATGAGCAGTTCTTC. Based on the CDR3 plus reference TRBV7-2 and TRBJ2-1, the full variable domain is GAGVSQSPSNKVTEKGKDVELRCDPISGHTALYWYRQSLGQGLEFLIYFQGNSAPDKSGLPSDRFSAERTGGSVSTLTIQRTQQEDSAVYLCASSLAGSSYNEQFFGPGTRLTVL.